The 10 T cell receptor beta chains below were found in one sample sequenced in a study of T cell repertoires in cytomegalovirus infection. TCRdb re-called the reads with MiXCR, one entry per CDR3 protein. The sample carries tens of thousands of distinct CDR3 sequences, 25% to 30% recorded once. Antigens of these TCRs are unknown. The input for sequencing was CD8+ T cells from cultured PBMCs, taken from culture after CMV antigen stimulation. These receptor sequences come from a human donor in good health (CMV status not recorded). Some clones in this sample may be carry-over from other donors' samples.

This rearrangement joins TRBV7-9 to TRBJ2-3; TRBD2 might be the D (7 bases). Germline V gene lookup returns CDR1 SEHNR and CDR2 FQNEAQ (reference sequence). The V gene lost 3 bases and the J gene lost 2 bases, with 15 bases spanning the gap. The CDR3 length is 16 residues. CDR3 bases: TGTGCCAGCAGCTTCAAGCGGGGACAATCCACAGATACGCAGTATTTT. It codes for CASSFKRGQSTDTQYF.

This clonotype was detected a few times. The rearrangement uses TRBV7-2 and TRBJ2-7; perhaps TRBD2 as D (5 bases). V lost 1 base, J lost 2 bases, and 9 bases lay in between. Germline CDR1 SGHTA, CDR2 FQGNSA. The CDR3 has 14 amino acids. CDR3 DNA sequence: TGTGCCAGCAGCTTAGAACTAGTTGCCTACGAGCAGTACTTC. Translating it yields CASSLELVAYEQYF.

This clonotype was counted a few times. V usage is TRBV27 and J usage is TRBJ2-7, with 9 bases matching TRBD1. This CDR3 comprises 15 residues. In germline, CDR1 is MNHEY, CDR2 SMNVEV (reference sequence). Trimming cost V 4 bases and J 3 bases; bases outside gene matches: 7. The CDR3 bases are TGTGCCAGCAGTTCCCGCCGGGGACAGGGCTACGAGCAGTACTTC. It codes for CASSSRRGQGYEQYF.

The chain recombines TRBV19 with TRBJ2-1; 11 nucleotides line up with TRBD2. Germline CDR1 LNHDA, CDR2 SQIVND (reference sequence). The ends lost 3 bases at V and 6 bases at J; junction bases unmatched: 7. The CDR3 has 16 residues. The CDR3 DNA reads TGTGCCAGTAGTATTCCTAGCGGGAGGCGATCCAATGAGCAGTTCTTC. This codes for CASSIPSGRRSNEQFF.

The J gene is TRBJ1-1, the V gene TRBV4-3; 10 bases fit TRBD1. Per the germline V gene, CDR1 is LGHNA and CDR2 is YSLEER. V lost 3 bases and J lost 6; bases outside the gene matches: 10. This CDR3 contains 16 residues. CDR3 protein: CASSHVSGTGAPEAFF. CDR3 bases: TGCGCCAGCAGCCACGTATCCGGGACAGGGGCCCCTGAAGCTTTCTTT.

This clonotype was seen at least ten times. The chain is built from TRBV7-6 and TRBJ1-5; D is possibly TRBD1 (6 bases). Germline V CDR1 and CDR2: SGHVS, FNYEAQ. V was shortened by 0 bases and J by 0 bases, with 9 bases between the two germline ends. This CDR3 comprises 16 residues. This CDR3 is CASSLATGFSNQPQHF. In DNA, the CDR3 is TGTGCCAGCAGCTTAGCAACAGGGTTTAGCAATCAGCCCCAGCATTTT.

CDR3 amino acids: CATSRVFGGGAEAFF. For the CDR3, the DNA is TGTGCCACCAGCAGAGTTTTTGGAGGGGGCGCTGAAGCTTTCTTT. The chain uses TRBV15 and TRBJ1-1; TRBD1 agrees at 7 bases. There are 15 residues in the CDR3. V lost 1 base and J lost 6; bases outside the gene matches: 8. Germline V gene data show CDR1 as LNHNV and CDR2 as YYDKDF (reference sequence).

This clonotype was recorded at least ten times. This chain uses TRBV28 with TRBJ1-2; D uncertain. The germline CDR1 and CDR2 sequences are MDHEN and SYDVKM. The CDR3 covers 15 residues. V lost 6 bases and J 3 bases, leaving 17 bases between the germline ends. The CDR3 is CASSLNGRSYYGYTF. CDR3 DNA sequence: TGTGCCAGCAGCCTGAACGGTCGATCCTACTATGGCTACACCTTC.

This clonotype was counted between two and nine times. CDR3 amino acids: CASSLSGGVDTQYF. DNA of the CDR3: TGTGCCAGCAGCCTGAGCGGGGGGGTAGATACGCAGTATTTT. V gene TRBV7-2 combines with J gene TRBJ2-3; TRBD2 matches 10 bases. Germline V gene data show CDR1 as SGHTA and CDR2 as FQGNSA. V lost 5 bases to trimming and J lost 5 bases; unmatched junction nucleotides: 4. This CDR3 region has 14 residues.

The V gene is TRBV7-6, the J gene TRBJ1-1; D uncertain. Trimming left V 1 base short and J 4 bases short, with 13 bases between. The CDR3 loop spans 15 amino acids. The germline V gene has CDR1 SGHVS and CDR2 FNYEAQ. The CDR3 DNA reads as TGTGCCAGCAGCTTAGTTTTGGAGCTGGGCACTGAAGCTTTCTTT. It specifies CASSLVLELGTEAFF.